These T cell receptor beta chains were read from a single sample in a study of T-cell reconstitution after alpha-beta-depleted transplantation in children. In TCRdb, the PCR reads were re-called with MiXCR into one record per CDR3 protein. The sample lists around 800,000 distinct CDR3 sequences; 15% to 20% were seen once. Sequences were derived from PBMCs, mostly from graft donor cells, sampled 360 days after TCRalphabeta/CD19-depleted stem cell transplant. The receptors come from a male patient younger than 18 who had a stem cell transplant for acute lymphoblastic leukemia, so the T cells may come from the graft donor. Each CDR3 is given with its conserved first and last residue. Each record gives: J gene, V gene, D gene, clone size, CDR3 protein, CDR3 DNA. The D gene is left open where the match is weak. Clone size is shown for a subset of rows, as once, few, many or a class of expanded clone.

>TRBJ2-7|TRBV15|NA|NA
CATSRDALAHPYEQYF
TGTGCCACCAGCAGAGATGCCCTGGCGCATCCCTACGAGCAGTACTTC
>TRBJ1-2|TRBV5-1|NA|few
CASALLGGNYGYTF
TGCGCCAGCGCGCTGTTAGGGGGTAACTATGGCTACACCTTC
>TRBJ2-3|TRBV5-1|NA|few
CASSSYQSTDTQYF
TGCGCCAGCAGCTCTTACCAGTCCACAGATACGCAGTATTTT
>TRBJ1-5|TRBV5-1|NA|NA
CASSPGNNQPQHF
TGCGCCAGCAGCCCCGGGAATAATCAGCCCCAGCATTTT
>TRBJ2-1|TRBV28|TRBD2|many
CAVRTSGLKDEQFF
TGTGCCGTCCGGACTAGCGGCTTAAAGGATGAGCAGTTCTTC
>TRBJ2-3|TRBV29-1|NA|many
CSAPLTADTQYF
TGCAGCGCTCCACTTACAGCAGATACGCAGTATTTT
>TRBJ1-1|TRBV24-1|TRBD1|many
CATSESGQGFTEAFF
TGTGCCACCAGTGAGTCGGGACAGGGATTCACTGAAGCTTTCTTT
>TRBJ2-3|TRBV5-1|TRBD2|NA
CASSYRTSGSTDTQYF
TGCGCCAGCAGTTACCGGACTAGCGGGAGCACAGATACGCAGTATTTT
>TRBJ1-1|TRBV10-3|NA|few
CAISESIARRLEAFF
TGTGCCATCAGTGAGTCGATTGCCAGGAGACTTGAAGCTTTCTTT
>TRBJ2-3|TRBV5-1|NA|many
CASSLAPPDTQYF
TGTGCCAGCAGCTTAGCCCCCCCAGATACGCAGTATTTT
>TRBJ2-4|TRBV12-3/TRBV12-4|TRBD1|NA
CASSPPQGAVLKNIQYF
TGTGCCAGCAGTCCGCCTCAGGGGGCCGTCCTAAAAAACATTCAGTACTTC
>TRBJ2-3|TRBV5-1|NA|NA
CASSLDKPRTDTQYF
TGCGCCAGCAGCCTTGACAAGCCGCGCACAGATACGCAGTATTTT
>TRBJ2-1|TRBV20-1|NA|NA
CSARPTGGPYSYNEQFF
TGCAGTGCTAGACCTACAGGTGGCCCTTACTCCTACAATGAGCAGTTCTTC
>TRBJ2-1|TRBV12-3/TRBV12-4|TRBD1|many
CASSPRQGAYGEQFF
TGTGCCAGCAGTCCAAGACAGGGGGCTTACGGTGAGCAGTTCTTC
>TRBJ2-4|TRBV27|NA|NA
CASSLMAGKNIQYF
TGTGCCAGCAGTTTAATGGCCGGCAAAAACATTCAGTACTTC
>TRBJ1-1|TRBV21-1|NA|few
CATPEGMNTEAFF
TGTGCCACCCCAGAGGGGATGAACACTGAAGCTTTCTTT
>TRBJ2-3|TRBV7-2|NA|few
CASSLLQHQWGTDTQYF
TGTGCCAGCAGCTTATTACAGCACCAGTGGGGCACAGATACGCAGTATTTT
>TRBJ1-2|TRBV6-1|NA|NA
CASSEALGQSLNYGYTF
TGTGCCAGCAGTGAAGCCCTCGGACAGTCGCTAAACTATGGCTACACCTTC